Included here is one T cell receptor beta chain sequence, with context. The data were obtained in a study of human T cells and chemical hapten exposure. Researchers extracted total RNA from unfractionated whole blood. Trimming removed 2 bases from V and 7 bases from J; junction bases left unmatched: 4. CDR3 size: 15 residues. CDR1 and CDR2 (germline): DFQATT, SNEGSKA (reference sequence). TCRdb fed the 5' RACE reads into MiXCR, producing one record per CDR3 protein. The table lists around 140,000 distinct CDR3 sequences, about 4% of them singletons. The source of this sequence is a female donor in good health. V is TRBV20-1 and J is TRBJ1-6; 11 nucleotides line up with TRBD1. The CDR3 spells CSARPRTGGNSPLHF. The CDR3 nucleotides read TGCAGTGCTAGACCGAGGACAGGGGGCAATTCACCCCTCCACTTT.